A single sample is the source of the 8 T cell receptor beta chains below, sequenced in a study of blood T cell repertoires in COVID-19. Method: immunoSEQ multiplex PCR; TCRdb's copy keeps in-frame clones and lacks some. The sample has around 110,000 clones, less than 95% seen once. What was sequenced was peripheral blood. These receptors were collected from a human donor with active COVID-19. The donor label of this sample is uncertain.

J is TRBJ1-1 and V is TRBV7-9, with D uncertain. V shed 5 bases and J shed 0 bases, with 7 bases lying between them. CDR3 length equals 13 residues. Germline CDR1 SEHNR, CDR2 FQNEAQ (reference sequence). The CDR3 loop is CASSPTVNTEAFF. The CDR3 DNA sequence: TGTGCCAGCAGCCCCACAGTGAACACTGAAGCTTTCTTT.

This clone was seen just once. The chain couples TRBV5-1 to TRBJ2-5; 7 bases map to TRBD1. There are 14 residues in the CDR3. V gave up 4 bases and J gave up 2 bases; unmatched junction bases: 5. CDR1 is SGHRS and CDR2 is YFSETQ in the germline V gene. This CDR3 reads CASSMGTVQETQYF. The CDR3 coding sequence is TGCGCCAGCAGCATGGGGACAGTTCAAGAGACCCAGTACTTC.

The J gene is TRBJ2-3, the V gene TRBV14; a possible D gene is TRBD2 (6 bases). CDR1 is SGHDN, CDR2 FVKESK, per germline. The ends were cut back, 2 bases at V and 14 bases at J, with 17 bases in the middle. This CDR3 contains 13 residues. CDR3 residues: CASSQISGVLPYF. The CDR3 nucleotides are TGTGCCAGCAGCCAAATCTCGGGGGTACTGCCGTATTTT.

This chain connects TRBV5-1 to TRBJ2-7, with D possibly matching TRBD1 (6 bases). V was pared by 0 bases and J by 3 bases, with 13 bases between. Germline assignment: CDR1 SGHRS and CDR2 YFSETQ. The length of the CDR3 is 15 residues. This CDR3 is CASSLDGQGIYEQYF. CDR3 bases: TGCGCCAGCAGCTTGGATGGGCAGGGGATCTACGAGCAGTACTTC.

CDR3 nucleotide sequence: TGTGCCACCAGTGACTCCGGACAGGGAACGGGACAGCCCCAGCATTTT. Translation: CATSDSGQGTGQPQHF. This rearrangement joins TRBV24-1 to TRBJ1-5, with 8 bases aligning to TRBD1. Germline CDR1 and CDR2: KGHDR and SFDVKD. CDR3 length: 16 amino acids. V dropped 4 bases and J dropped 7; count of bases not matched to a gene: 11.

The V gene is TRBV3-1 (or the pseudogene TRBV3-2), the J gene TRBJ1-1, with D maybe TRBD1 (5 bases). The germline V gene encodes CDR1 LGHDT and CDR2 YNNKEL (reference sequence). V was clipped by 6 bases and J by 9 bases, with 11 bases between them. This CDR3 has 11 residues. CDR3 region: CASRKDSQAFF. The CDR3 bases are TGTGCCAGCAGGAAAGACAGTCAAGCTTTCTTT.

The chain carries TRBV6-5 and TRBJ2-5, with 7 bases identical to TRBD1. Germline V gives CDR1 MNHEY, CDR2 SVGAGI. This CDR3 has 13 residues. J was trimmed by 5 bases and V by 6 bases; bases with no gene match: 6. This chain's CDR3 is CASRRQGPETQYF. CDR3 in DNA: TGTGCCAGCAGACGACAGGGTCCGGAGACCCAGTACTTC.

The genes are TRBV19 and TRBJ1-2; D is possibly TRBD1 (6 bases). V lost 4 bases, J lost 4 bases, and 19 bases lay in between. This CDR3 spans 16 amino acids. Germline loops: CDR1 LNHDA, CDR2 SQIVND (reference sequence). In DNA, the CDR3 is TGTGCCAGTAGTAACCAACCCCCGGAAGGGGGCTATGGCTACACCTTC. It encodes CASSNQPPEGGYGYTF. The variable domain in full, with the rest retrieved from reference TRBV19 and TRBJ1-2, is DGGITQSPKYLFRKEGQNVTLSCEQNLNHDAMYWYRQDPGQGLRLIYYSQIVNDFQKGDIAEGYSVSREKKESFPLTVTSAQKNPTAFYLCASSNQPPEGGYGYTFGSGTRLTVV.